Described below is a single TCR beta chain sequence and its context. Its antigen remains unidentified. At one end the junction does not follow the germline gene, possibly because of a read error. Sorting with CD45RO/CCR7/CD25/CD127/CD95/CD27 yielded naive, central memory, regulatory and stem-like memory CD4+ cells. These data come from a study of beta chain features in type 1 diabetes. General observations from the study: Moderate but significant shortening of TCRB CDR3s was recorded in all four CD4+ subsets from Type 1 diabetes patients.

TCRB transcripts that were expressed got sequenced, as all of the isolated RNA had been reverse transcribed. An average approximately 4 million reads came from naive, central memory and regulatory T cell samples. TCRdb's table, derived via immunoSEQ multiplex PCR, lists solely in-frame clones and lacks some. The profile covers more than 550,000 clones, with 11% to 15% appearing a single time and roughly 0.04% taken by the ten largest. The germline gives CDR1 MNHNY, CDR2 SVGAGI (reference sequence). This CDR3 is 15 amino acids long. The chain recombines TRBV6-6 with TRBJ2-5, with 7 nucleotides matching TRBD1. This TCR was sampled from a man aged 18 to 30 with type 1 diabetes. Sequencing was done on a sample of naive CD4+ T cells from blood. The CDR3 DNA sequence: TGTGCCAGCAGTTCTCCCGGGACAGTCCAAGAGACCCCGTACTTC. Protein: CASSSPGTVQETPYF.